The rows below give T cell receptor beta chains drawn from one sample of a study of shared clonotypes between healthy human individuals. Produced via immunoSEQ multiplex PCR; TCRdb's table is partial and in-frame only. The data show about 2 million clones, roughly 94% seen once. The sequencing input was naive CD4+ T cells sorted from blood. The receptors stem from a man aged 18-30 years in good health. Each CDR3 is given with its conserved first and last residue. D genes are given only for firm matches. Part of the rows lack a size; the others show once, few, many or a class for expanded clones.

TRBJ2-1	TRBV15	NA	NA	TGTGCCACCAGCAGAGGACCAAACAGGGAGCAGTTCTTC	CATSRGPNREQFF
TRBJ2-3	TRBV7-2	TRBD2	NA	TGTGCCAGCAGCCAGGGACTAGCGGGCACAGATACGCAGTATTTT	CASSQGLAGTDTQYF
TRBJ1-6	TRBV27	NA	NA	TGTGCCAGCAGTTTATCTGGTAGCTCCTATAATTCACCCCTCCACTTT	CASSLSGSSYNSPLHF
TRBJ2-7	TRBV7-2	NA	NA	TGTGCCAGCAGCTTGGATACACCTCGCTACGAGCAGTACTTC	CASSLDTPRYEQYF
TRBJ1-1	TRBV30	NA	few	TGTGCCTGGAGCAGAGAAAACACTGAAGCTTTCTTT	CAWSRENTEAFF
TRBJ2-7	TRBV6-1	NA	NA	TGTGCCAGCAGAAACAGGGGAGGCGTGGGCTACGAGCAGTACTTC	CASRNRGGVGYEQYF
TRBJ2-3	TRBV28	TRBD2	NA	TGTGCCAGCAGTTTAATTCGTAGCGGGGGGGCCTTTACGCAGTATTTT	CASSLIRSGGAFTQYF
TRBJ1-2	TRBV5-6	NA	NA	TGTGCCACCTCAACCTGGGGGGTGTTTCAGAACTATGGCTACACCTTC	CATSTWGVFQNYGYTF
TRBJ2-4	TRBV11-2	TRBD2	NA	TGTGCCAGCAGCTGGACTAGCGGGGGAGAACTGAAGGCCAAAAACATTCAGTACTTC	CASSWTSGGELKAKNIQYF
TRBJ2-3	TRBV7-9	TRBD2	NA	TGTGCCAGCAGCTTAGGCGGGAGTGATTCAGATACGCAGTATTTT	CASSLGGSDSDTQYF
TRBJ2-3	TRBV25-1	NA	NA	TGTGCCAGCAATGAGCGAGGGCGTTTAACAGATACGCAGTATTTT	CASNERGRLTDTQYF
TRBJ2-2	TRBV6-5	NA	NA	TGTGCCAGCAGTACTGGGACTCGGGCCGGGGAGCTGTTTTTT	CASSTGTRAGELFF
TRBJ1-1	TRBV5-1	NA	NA	TGCGCCAGCAGCTTGGACGGCTCGAACACTGAAGCTTTCTTT	CASSLDGSNTEAFF
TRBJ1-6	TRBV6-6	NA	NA	TGTGCCAGCAGCTTTGACCCGAGCTCCTATAATTCACCCCTCCACTTT	CASSFDPSSYNSPLHF
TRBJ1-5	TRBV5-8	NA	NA	TGTGCCAGCAGCTTGGCCGGCCAGGGCAATCAGCCCCAGCATTTT	CASSLAGQGNQPQHF
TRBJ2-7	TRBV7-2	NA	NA	TGTGCCAGCAGCTTAGTTTTCGGGTCCGAGCAGTACTTC	CASSLVFGSEQYF
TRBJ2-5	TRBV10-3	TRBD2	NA	TGTGCCATCAGTGCCTGGACTAGCGGAGGCCAAGAGACCCAGTACTTC	CAISAWTSGGQETQYF
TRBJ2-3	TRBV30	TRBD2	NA	TGTGCCTGGAGCGGGGGGGCAGTAGATACGCAGTATTTT	CAWSGGAVDTQYF
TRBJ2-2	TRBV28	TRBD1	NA	TGTGCCAGCAACTTACAGGGGAAGAACACCGGGGAGCTGTTTTTT	CASNLQGKNTGELFF
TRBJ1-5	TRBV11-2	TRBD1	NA	TGTGCCAGCAGCACTCGACAGGGCAGCAATCAGCCCCAGCATTTT	CASSTRQGSNQPQHF
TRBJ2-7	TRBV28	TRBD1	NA	TGTGCCAGCACCTCGGTGGGACAGGGAACCTACGAGCAGTACTTC	CASTSVGQGTYEQYF
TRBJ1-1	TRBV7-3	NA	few	TGTGCCAGCAGTCAACAGGGGAACACTGAAGCTTTCTTT	CASSQQGNTEAFF
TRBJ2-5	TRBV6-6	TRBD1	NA	TGTGCCAGTTGGACAGGGGGCGAAGAGACCCAGTACTTC	CASWTGGEETQYF
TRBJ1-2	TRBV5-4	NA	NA	TGTGCCAGCAGCCCAGGGACTTACATCTATGGCTACACCTTC	CASSPGTYIYGYTF
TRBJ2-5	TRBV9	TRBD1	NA	TGTGCCAGCAGCGAGCGGGGACAGGGTCTGGAGACCCAGTACTTC	CASSERGQGLETQYF
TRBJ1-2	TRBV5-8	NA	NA	TGTGCCAGCAGTGACGGTCTATTTCGGTTTAACTATGGCTACACCTTC	CASSDGLFRFNYGYTF
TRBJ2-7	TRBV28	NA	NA	TGTGCCAGCAGCTCCCCAGGGGGGCCCTCCTACGAGCAGTACTTC	CASSSPGGPSYEQYF
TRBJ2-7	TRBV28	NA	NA	TGTGCCAGCAGGACGCAGGGGGGGGAGCAGTACTTC	CASRTQGGEQYF
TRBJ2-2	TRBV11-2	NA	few	TGTGCCAGCAGCTTAGGTCGCGGGGAGCTGTTTTTT	CASSLGRGELFF
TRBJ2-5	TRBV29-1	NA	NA	TGCAGCGTCAAGCCCAGGCTACAAGAGACCCAGTACTTC	CSVKPRLQETQYF
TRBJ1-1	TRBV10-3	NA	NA	TGTGCCATCAGTGAGTCGACAGCGATTTCGGCGGAAGCTTTCTTT	CAISESTAISAEAFF
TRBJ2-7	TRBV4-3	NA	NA	TGCGCCAGCAGCCAAGATGGGACGAGCTCCTACGAGCAGTACTTC	CASSQDGTSSYEQYF
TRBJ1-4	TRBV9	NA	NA	TGTGCCAGCAGCGCTTCTGGTAGGGCTAATGAAAAACTGTTTTTT	CASSASGRANEKLFF